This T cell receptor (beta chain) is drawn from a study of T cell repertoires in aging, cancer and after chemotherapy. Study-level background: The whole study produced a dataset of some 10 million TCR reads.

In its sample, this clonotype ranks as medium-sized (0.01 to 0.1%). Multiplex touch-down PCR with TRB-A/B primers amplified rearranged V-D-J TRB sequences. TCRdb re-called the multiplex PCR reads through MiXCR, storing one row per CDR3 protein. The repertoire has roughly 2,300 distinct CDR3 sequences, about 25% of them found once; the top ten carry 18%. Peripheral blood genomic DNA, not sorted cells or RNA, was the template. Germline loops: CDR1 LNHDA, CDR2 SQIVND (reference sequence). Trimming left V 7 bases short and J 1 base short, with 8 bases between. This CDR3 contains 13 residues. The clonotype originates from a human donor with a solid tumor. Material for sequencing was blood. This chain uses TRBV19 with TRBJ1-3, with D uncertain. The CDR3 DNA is TGTGCCAGTAAAGGCCTTTCTGGAAACACCATATATTTT. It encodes CASKGLSGNTIYF.